This TCR beta chain was recovered during a study of shared clonotypes between healthy human individuals. Some clones are missing from TCRdb's copy, which holds only in-frame ones; the method was immunoSEQ multiplex PCR. In the table there are about 1 million clones, around 75% of which are singletons. On this clone: Its antigen is not known.

The study, taken as a whole, reports: Roughly 5% of naive CD4 clonotypes were shared across a few donors. Among non-shared clonotypes, generation probabilities were lower than among those shared by all four donors. Depth was large, yet rarefaction showed that sorted-subset sequencing was incomplete.

V dropped 7 bases and J dropped 2 bases, with 14 bases sitting between them. The V gene's germline CDR1 is LNHDA and CDR2 SQIVND (reference sequence). This CDR3 region has 14 residues. The rearrangement joins TRBV19 to TRBJ1-2, with a tentative D call TRBD1 (6 bases). The source of this sequence is a man between 18 and 35 years old in good health. Input material: memory CD4+ T cells sorted from blood. The subset is: CD45RA-negative fraction. CDR3 sequence: CASNGYRDNYGYTF. The CDR3 nucleotides are TGTGCCAGTAACGGATACAGGGACAACTATGGCTACACCTTC.